The sequence of this T cell receptor beta chain was determined in a study of control samples from healthy donors and cancer patients. Some clones are missing from TCRdb's copy, which holds only in-frame ones; the method was immunoSEQ multiplex PCR. Of about 120,000 clones in the sample, 92% were seen once. V trimming: 3 bases; J trimming: 8 bases; junction bases outside the gene matches: 6. Germline V gene sequence: CDR1 SGHDT, CDR2 YYEEEE. The CDR3 extends over 15 amino acids. The V gene is TRBV5-6, the J gene TRBJ2-1, with 12 bases that match TRBD2. Sequencing input: blood. The receptor was isolated from a man in his late teens or twenties in good health. CDR3 region: CASSSSGGARHEQFF. CDR3 in DNA: TGTGCCAGCAGCTCTAGCGGGGGGGCCAGACATGAGCAGTTCTTC.